Below, 19 T cell receptor beta chains from the same sample are listed, as sequenced in a study of blood T cell repertoires in COVID-19. Sequencing was performed with immunoSEQ multiplex PCR; in TCRdb, only in-frame clones are kept and a portion is missing. Of about 97,000 clones detected, around 85% appear once; the ten largest clones hold 1.5% to 2%. Sequencing used peripheral blood. These receptor sequences come from a woman in her 70s with active or convalescent COVID-19.

The rearrangement uses TRBV18 and TRBJ2-1; TRBD2 matches 9 bases. V was clipped by 6 bases and J by 0 bases; unmatched bases: 9. The CDR3 totals 17 residues. From germline, CDR1 is KGHSH and CDR2 LQKENI. CDR3 region: CASSQMGLAASYNEQFF. CDR3 bases: TGTGCCAGCTCTCAGATGGGACTAGCCGCCTCCTACAATGAGCAGTTCTTC.

The chain combines TRBV6-5 with TRBJ1-2; TRBD1 might be the D (5 bases). V was shortened by 8 bases and J by 4 bases, with 11 bases between the two germline ends. CDR3 length equals 12 residues. Germline CDR1 is MNHEY and CDR2 is SVGAGI. The CDR3, as DNA: TGTGCCAGCGTTGGGGGGACCTATGGCTACACCTTC. Its protein product is CASVGGTYGYTF.

This clone was counted a single time. The V and J genes are TRBV13 and TRBJ2-3; no firm D call. Trimming left V 0 bases short and J 2 bases short, with 3 bases between. CDR1 is PRHDT and CDR2 is FYEKMQ in the germline V gene (reference sequence). There are 13 residues in the CDR3. CDR3 coding DNA: TGTGCCAGCAGCTTAGGCTTCACAGATACGCAGTATTTT. Translated: CASSLGFTDTQYF.

The chain carries TRBV15 and TRBJ1-5, with 7 bases fitting TRBD1. V lost 2 bases to trimming and J lost 4 bases; unmatched junction nucleotides: 2. The CDR3 is made up of 14 amino acids. Germline CDR1 reads LNHNV; CDR2 reads YYDKDF (reference sequence). The CDR3 spells CATSRLQGNQPQHF. As DNA, the CDR3 is TGTGCCACCAGCAGATTACAGGGGAATCAGCCCCAGCATTTT.

The V and J genes are TRBV30 and TRBJ2-5, with D maybe TRBD2 (5 bases). Trimming cost V 1 base and J 0 bases, with 9 bases left between them. Germline V gene lookup returns CDR1 GTSNPN and CDR2 SVGIG (reference sequence). This CDR3 has 14 residues. The CDR3 DNA sequence: TGTGCCTGGAGTGCACTAGGGTACCAAGAGACCCAGTACTTC. Its translation is CAWSALGYQETQYF.

The V and J genes are TRBV7-9 and TRBJ2-1; D call uncertain. The V and J ends lost 5 bases and 5 bases respectively, with 13 bases between them. The CDR3 is made up of 14 amino acids. CDR1 SEHNR and CDR2 FQNEAQ come from the germline V gene (reference sequence). The CDR3 loop is CASSPRREDNEQFF. The DNA of the CDR3 is TGTGCCAGCAGCCCCCGCCGCGAGGACAATGAGCAGTTCTTC.

The chain couples TRBV7-2 to TRBJ2-5; 11 bases map to TRBD1. The V gene's germline CDR1 is SGHTA and CDR2 FQGNSA. The V gene end was trimmed by 3 bases and the J gene end by 7 bases; junction bases not matched to a gene: 4. The CDR3 is 14 amino acids. For the CDR3, the DNA is TGTGCCAGCAGCTTGGACAGGGGGCTTAGGACCCAGTACTTC. This gives the protein CASSLDRGLRTQYF. Filled out from reference TRBV7-2 and TRBJ2-5, the complete variable domain reads GAGVSQSPSNKVTEKGKDVELRCDPISGHTALYWYRQSLGQGLEFLIYFQGNSAPDKSGLPSDRFSAERTGGSVSTLTIQRTQQEDSAVYLCASSLDRGLRTQYFGPGTRLLVL.

This clone has only a few counts. The CDR3 sequence: CASTGGTPSNQPQHF. In DNA, the CDR3 is TGTGCCAGCACCGGAGGGACCCCGAGCAATCAGCCCCAGCATTTT. This chain joins TRBV28 and TRBJ1-5; tentative D call: TRBD1 (5 bases). Deletions cut 7 bases from V and 1 base from J, with 14 bases between. Germline-derived CDR1 and CDR2 are MDHEN and SYDVKM. The CDR3 extends over 15 amino acids.

V and J are TRBV28 and TRBJ2-3; 12 nucleotides align to TRBD2. CDR1 MDHEN and CDR2 SYDVKM come from the germline V gene. This CDR3 has 18 residues. V lost 3 bases to trimming and J lost 2 bases; unmatched junction nucleotides: 9. CDR3 in amino acids: CASSFIEGLAGLTDTQYF. CDR3 DNA: TGTGCCAGCAGTTTTATTGAGGGACTAGCGGGCCTCACAGATACGCAGTATTTT.

The V call is TRBV5-8, the J call TRBJ1-1; D is unresolved. The germline V and J ends were trimmed by 9 bases and 3 bases, with 12 bases remaining between them. Germline V gene data show CDR1 as SGHTS and CDR2 as YDEGEE. The CDR3 runs 12 residues. The CDR3: CANSLRDTEAFF. The CDR3 coding sequence is TGTGCCAACTCGTTAAGAGACACTGAAGCTTTCTTT.

About this clone: Other DNA sequences in this sample translate to the same CDR3. This chain uses TRBV27 with TRBJ1-5, with a tentative D call TRBD1 (5 bases). Germline-derived CDR1 and CDR2 are MNHEY and SMNVEV (reference sequence). V gave up 3 bases and J gave up 4 bases, with 10 bases separating them. CDR3 length equals 14 residues. In DNA, the CDR3 is TGTGCCAGCAGTTTTCGAGGGACTAATCAGCCCCAGCATTTT. Its translation is CASSFRGTNQPQHF.

The rearrangement links TRBV5-1 to TRBJ2-1; 9 nucleotides line up with TRBD2. The trim removed 4 bases at V and 0 bases at J, leaving 8 bases unmatched. The germline gives CDR1 SGHRS, CDR2 YFSETQ. CDR3 length: 17 residues. The CDR3 region has the DNA TGCGCCAGCAGCACGGGGACTAGCCCTAACTCCTACAATGAGCAGTTCTTC. It encodes CASSTGTSPNSYNEQFF.

With respect to this clone: Distinct nucleotide sequences in the sample also encode this CDR3. The V call is TRBV7-6, the J call TRBJ2-1; 9 nucleotides line up with TRBD1. The CDR3 has 16 residues. The ends lost 3 bases at V and 6 bases at J; junction bases unmatched: 9. Germline lookup yields CDR1 SGHVS and CDR2 FNYEAQ. CDR3 in amino acids: CASSLGSGQGGNEQFF. CDR3 bases: TGTGCCAGCAGCTTGGGATCGGGACAGGGAGGCAATGAGCAGTTCTTC.

This clone was recorded once. The chain recombines TRBV11-2 with TRBJ2-3, with D maybe TRBD2 (6 bases). CDR1 and CDR2 from the germline V gene are SGHAT and FQNNGV. Trimming left V 5 bases short and J 6 bases short, with 18 bases between. The CDR3 extends over 15 amino acids. In DNA, the CDR3 is TGTGCCAGCAGCGGACTTAGACGGGAGCCGGATACGCAGTATTTT. It specifies CASSGLRREPDTQYF. Based on the CDR3 plus reference TRBV11-2 and TRBJ2-3, the full variable domain is EAGVAQSPRYKIIEKRQSVAFWCNPISGHATLYWYQQILGQGPKLLIQFQNNGVVDDSQLPKDRFSAERLKGVDSTLKIQPAKLEDSAVYLCASSGLRREPDTQYFGPGTRLTVL.

The CDR3 protein is CASSTGLAGQETQYF. The CDR3 DNA reads as TGTGCCAGCAGCACTGGACTAGCGGGCCAAGAGACCCAGTACTTC. The chain recombines TRBV5-4 with TRBJ2-5; 11 nucleotides match TRBD2. CDR3 length: 15 residues. The germline V gene encodes CDR1 SGHNT and CDR2 YYREEE (reference sequence). V trimming: 4 bases; J trimming: 1 base; junction bases outside the gene matches: 3.

The rearrangement uses TRBV6-5 and TRBJ2-7; 7 bases are shared with TRBD1. Germline CDR1 MNHEY, CDR2 SVGAGI. The CDR3 runs 13 residues. V shed 2 bases and J 4 bases; nucleotides not matched to a gene: 2. CDR3 protein: CASSYGDSYEQYF. DNA for the CDR3: TGTGCCAGCAGTTACGGGGACAGTTACGAGCAGTACTTC.

The V call is TRBV18, the J call TRBJ2-1, with a tentative D call TRBD2 (7 bases). V was shortened by 0 bases and J by 3 bases, with 12 bases between the two germline ends. CDR3 length equals 16 residues. The germline gives CDR1 KGHSH, CDR2 LQKENI. In nucleotides, the CDR3 is TGTGCCAGCTCACCACCGGGGGGGCCCGGCTACAATGAGCAGTTCTTC. As protein: CASSPPGGPGYNEQFF.

The chain employs TRBV4-3 and TRBJ1-1; the match to TRBD1 covers 7 bases. The V segment lost 0 bases and the J segment 7 bases; nucleotides outside the gene matches: 8. There are 15 residues in the CDR3. Germline loops: CDR1 LGHNA, CDR2 YSLEER. The CDR3 here is CASSQDLGGVNEAFF. Here the CDR3 DNA reads TGCGCCAGCAGCCAAGATTTAGGGGGCGTGAATGAAGCTTTCTTT.

The chain combines TRBV4-3 with TRBJ2-1; D is uncertain. CDR1 and CDR2 from the germline V gene are LGHNA and YSLEER. Trimming left V 4 bases short and J 0 bases short, with 10 bases between. CDR3 size: 15 residues. CDR3 nucleotides: TGCGCCAGCAGCCTAATGGAGAGCTCCTACAATGAGCAGTTCTTC. Amino acids: CASSLMESSYNEQFF.